The next 16 T cell receptor beta chains were all read from a single sample in a study of T cell repertoires in cytomegalovirus infection. TCRdb analysed the reads with MiXCR anew, one entry per CDR3 protein. The sample includes approximately 1,000,000 distinct CDR3 sequences, about a third of them seen just once. No antigen has been identified for these receptors. This specimen consisted of cultured CD8+ T cells from PBMCs, obtained from culture after CMV antigen stimulation. These receptors all stem from a human donor in good health (CMV status not recorded). Some clones in this sample may be carry-over from other donors' samples.

Comment on this clonotype: A read error may explain this, as a much larger clone is one base away. The V and J genes are TRBV7-6 and TRBJ2-2; TRBD2 agrees at 7 bases. This CDR3 is built from 16 residues. Germline CDR1 reads SGHVS; CDR2 reads FNYEAQ. This CDR3 is CASSFFGLGNTGGLFF. The CDR3 DNA is TGTGCCAGCAGCTTTTTTGGACTAGGCAACACCGGGGGGCTGTTTTTT. The whole variable domain, filled in from reference TRBV7-6 and TRBJ2-2, reads GAGVSQSPRYKVTKRGQDVALRCDPISGHVSLYWYRQALGQGPEFLTYFNYEAQQDKSGLPNDRFSAERPEGSISTLTIQRTEQRDSAMYRCASSFFGLGNTGGLFFGEGSRLTVL.

This clonotype was picked up a small number of times. This rearrangement joins TRBV6-1 to TRBJ1-2; 7 nucleotides match TRBD1. The CDR3 sequence is 13 residues long. The ends lost 3 bases at V and 11 bases at J; junction bases unmatched: 9. CDR1 is MNHNS and CDR2 is SASEGT in the germline V gene. The CDR3 spells CASSDWRQGGYTF. In DNA, the CDR3 is TGTGCCAGCAGTGACTGGCGACAGGGAGGTTACACCTTC.

The chain couples TRBV11-2 to TRBJ2-2; tentatively, D is TRBD1 (5 bases). The CDR3 runs to 13 residues. Trimming shortened V by 5 bases and J by 8 bases, and 12 bases separated the two germline ends. Germline CDR1 SGHAT, CDR2 FQNNGV. CDR3 bases: TGTGCCAGCAGCCACATAGGGGTTGGGGAGCTGTTTTTT. Its protein product is CASSHIGVGELFF.

This clonotype was counted between two and nine times. The V and J genes are TRBV27 and TRBJ2-3; 11 bases match TRBD2. V was clipped by 5 bases and J by 2 bases; unmatched bases: 9. Germline V gene sequence: CDR1 MNHEY, CDR2 SMNVEV (reference sequence). The CDR3 has 17 amino acids. This CDR3 is CASSHLIAGGVTDTQYF. In nucleotides, the CDR3 is TGTGCCAGCAGTCATCTCATAGCGGGGGGGGTCACAGATACGCAGTATTTT.

The CDR3 nucleotides are TGTGCCAGCAGCTTAAACGGGGGCGCGGAGCCCCAGCATTTT. Amino acids: CASSLNGGAEPQHF. The chain employs TRBV7-6 and TRBJ1-5; D possibly corresponds to TRBD1 (6 bases). The ends were cut back, 2 bases at V and 8 bases at J, with 13 bases in the middle. The CDR3 has 14 residues. Germline V gene data show CDR1 as SGHVS and CDR2 as FNYEAQ.

J is TRBJ2-7 and V is TRBV6-1; D is unresolved. This CDR3 has 14 residues. V was pared by 5 bases and J by 6 bases, with 17 bases between. Germline CDR1 is MNHNS and CDR2 is SASEGT. In nucleotides, the CDR3 is TGTGCCAGCAGTTACCCCAGTCACAAATCCGAGCAGTACGTC. This translates into CASSYPSHKSEQYV.

CDR3: CASSLRAVSYEQYF. Written as DNA, the CDR3 is TGTGCCAGCAGCTTAAGGGCCGTCTCCTACGAGCAGTACTTC. The V call is TRBV13, the J call TRBJ2-7, with D unclear. The CDR3 length is 14 residues. CDR1 is PRHDT and CDR2 is FYEKMQ in the germline V gene (reference sequence). V was pared by 2 bases and J by 0 bases, with 8 bases between.

This clonotype was counted between two and nine times. CDR3 in amino acids: CASGEGGLSYEQYV. In nucleotides, the CDR3 is TGTGCCAGCGGAGAGGGGGGCCTCTCCTACGAGCAGTACGTC. The chain links TRBV6-2 or TRBV6-3 to TRBJ2-7; either TRBD1 or TRBD2 may fit D (6 bases each). This CDR3 has 14 amino acids. Looked up from germline, CDR1 is MNHEY and CDR2 is SVGEGT. V lost 8 bases and J lost 0, with 14 bases in between.

This clonotype was observed at least ten times. No DNA is shown, since the ends of the CDR3 on it are uncertain; the CDR3 is the one TCRdb lists. This sequence joins TRBV7-5 and TRBJ2-1; the DNA was not used to check the table's D call, TRBD2. TRBV7-5 is a recognized pseudogene. The CDR3 region is 19 residues in length, termini included. The CDR3 loop reads CISVSEAYLASGDYNEQFF.

Many counts were recorded for this clonotype. This chain connects TRBV7-9 to TRBJ2-1; 13 nucleotides match TRBD2. Germline V CDR1 and CDR2: SEHNR, FQNEAQ (reference sequence). V shed 5 bases and J 5 bases; nucleotides not matched to a gene: 3. CDR3 size: 15 residues. CDR3 nucleotides: TGTGCCAGCAGCCTCGGGACTAGCGGGAACAATGAGCAGTTCTTC. Translated: CASSLGTSGNNEQFF.

This clonotype came up a few times. This chain joins TRBV27 and TRBJ2-7; 7 bases are a match to TRBD1. Germline lookup yields CDR1 MNHEY and CDR2 SMNVEV (reference sequence). The J segment lost 3 bases and the V segment lost 5 bases, leaving 4 bases of the junction unmatched. The CDR3 spans 13 residues. CDR3 sequence (DNA): TGTGCCAGCAGTACAGGGGAGAGCTACGAGCAGTACTTC. This gives the protein CASSTGESYEQYF.

This clonotype was found a few times. The genes are TRBV6-5 and TRBJ2-6; D tentatively reads TRBD1 or TRBD2 (5 bases each). The CDR3 extends over 17 amino acids. Germline loops: CDR1 MNHEY, CDR2 SVGAGI. The V end lost 4 bases, the J end lost 0 bases, and 13 bases lay between the germline ends. CDR3 protein: CASSSILGDSGANVLTF. DNA for the CDR3: TGTGCCAGCAGTTCTATACTGGGGGACTCTGGGGCCAACGTCCTGACTTTC.

In this sample, this clonotype turned up many times. The chain uses TRBV7-6 and TRBJ2-3; D gene ambiguous. The CDR3 has 16 residues. The germline V and J ends were trimmed by 1 base and 0 bases, with 11 bases remaining between them. Germline CDR1 is SGHVS and CDR2 is FNYEAQ. CDR3: CASSLGTSSSTDTQYF. The CDR3 DNA reads TGTGCCAGCAGCTTAGGAACCTCCTCTAGCACAGATACGCAGTATTTT.

This clonotype showed up just a few times. The rearrangement links TRBV5-6 to TRBJ2-2, with 7 positions matching TRBD1. V was pared by 4 bases and J by 1 base, with 7 bases of the junction left unmatched. The CDR3 consists of 16 residues. Germline V gene data show CDR1 as SGHDT and CDR2 as YYEEEE. The CDR3, as DNA: TGTGCCAGCAGCCAGGGGGAACTTATGAACACCGGGGAGCTGTTTTTT. Encoded protein: CASSQGELMNTGELFF.

The rearrangement links TRBV12-3 or TRBV12-4 to TRBJ2-7; D remains unclear. V shed 7 bases and J shed 4 bases, with 20 bases lying between them. The CDR3 covers 15 residues. In DNA, the CDR3 is TGTGCCAGCACCGGATGGACGGACCTGGGGTACGAGCAGTACTTC. Protein sequence: CASTGWTDLGYEQYF.

This clonotype has more than one count but fewer than ten. V usage is TRBV12-3 or TRBV12-4 and J usage is TRBJ2-7; 11 bases map to TRBD1. V was pared by 8 bases and J by 3 bases, with 9 bases of the junction left unmatched. CDR3 length: 15 residues. The CDR3 sequence: CASGSPGQGGYEQYF. The CDR3 DNA sequence: TGTGCCAGCGGATCCCCGGGACAGGGGGGCTACGAGCAGTACTTC.